What follows is one TCR beta chain and its context. Its target is not known. This CDR3 has 14 amino acids. Germline V lookup: CDR1 SGHVS, CDR2 FNYEAQ. Trimming left V 3 bases short and J 4 bases short, with 9 bases between. These data originate in a study of early T cells in non-severe SARS-CoV-2 infection. Study summary: The authors sequenced bulk RNA from unsorted whole blood, leaving chains unpaired. Findings of the study overall: Database matching using VDJdb favored anti-spike CD8 responses, with private and CD4 specificities left missing.

Individual cDNA molecules carried attached unique molecular identifiers. TCRdb re-derived calls from the 5' RACE reads in MiXCR, one entry per CDR3 protein. The table lists 84,000 or so distinct CDR3 sequences, 11% to 15% of them singletons, with about a tenth in the top ten. The sequence derives from an adult who was a healthcare worker with PCR-confirmed SARS-CoV-2 infection or an uninfected control (not recorded which). The gene calls are TRBV7-6 and TRBJ2-2; D is unclear. The sequencing input was whole blood. CDR3: CASSLISSTGELFF. The CDR3 DNA is TGTGCCAGCAGCTTGATCAGCTCCACCGGGGAGCTGTTTTTT.